The T cell receptor (beta chain) described here comes from a study of OX40 agonist ivuxolimab in advanced cancers. Notes on the study in general: Among some nonresponders, normalized T-cell clonal expansion was also low. No antigen was identified for the clonally expanded peripheral T cells.

This clone was seen a few times. The antigen is unknown. TCRdb's table, derived via immunoSEQ multiplex PCR, lists solely in-frame clones and lacks some. The sample yields 15,000 to 25,000 clones, about four fifths seen once. The CDR3 covers 11 residues. The rearrangement links TRBV12-2 to TRBJ2-7; no DNA check was done on the table's D call, TRBD2. TRBV12-2 constitutes a pseudogene. This sample comprised CD4+ or CD8+ T cells sorted from blood, obtained in a trial of the OX40 agonist ivuxolimab. The source is an adult with an advanced solid tumor such as melanoma, head and neck, liver or kidney cancer. This CDR3 is CASRFFNEQYF. Written as DNA, the CDR3 is TGTGCAAGTCGCTTTTTTAACGAGCAGTACTTC.